This T cell receptor beta chain was identified in a study of cytomegalovirus exposure and HLA in healthy donors. With regard to this clone: Its target is unknown.

Study-wide results and limits: Reports credit the classifier with highly specific, highly sensitive diagnosis of cytomegalovirus status. The only immune exposure information that was available was CMV serostatus. The authors enumerated 180 or so TCR beta chains as linked to cytomegalovirus.

CDR3 size: 17 residues. V shed 6 bases, J shed 3 bases, and the junction held 10 bases outside the gene matches. Germline V gives CDR1 MDHEN, CDR2 SYDVKM. 60 Vbeta and 13 Jbeta primers were used in PCR. The repertoire was sequenced with immunoSEQ multiplex PCR; TCRdb's copy has only in-frame clones and lacks some. The sample has over 60,000 clones. The V and J genes are TRBV28 and TRBJ2-7; 14 nucleotides match TRBD2. The sequenced material came from PBMCs. The sequence was obtained from a female donor in good health and CMV-seropositive. The CDR3 loop is CASSHTTSGRVLYEQYF. The DNA of the CDR3 is TGTGCCAGCAGCCATACGACTAGCGGGAGGGTCCTCTACGAGCAGTACTTC. The whole variable domain, remainder taken from reference TRBV28 and TRBJ2-7, is DVKVTQSSRYLVKRTGEKVFLECVQDMDHENMFWYRQDPGLGLRLIYFSYDVKMKEKGDIPEGYSVSREKKERFSLILESASTNQTSMYLCASSHTTSGRVLYEQYFGPGTRLTVT.